A selection of T cell receptor beta chains follows, all from one sample in a study of blood T cell repertoires in COVID-19. TCRdb keeps only in-frame clones here, not all; method: immunoSEQ multiplex PCR. Among around 100,000 clones listed, more than 85% were seen once. The sample comprised peripheral blood. These receptors all come from a human donor in a cohort sampled during active COVID-19. The CDR3 runs from the conserved cysteine through the conserved F or W. A D gene is named only where the DNA matches it firmly. Not all rows give a size; the values are once, few, many and, for expanded clones, a class.

d_call	v_call	cdr3_length	j_call	clone_size	cdr3_nt	cdr3_aa
-	TRBV29-1	16	TRBJ1-1	-	TGCAGCGTTGGAAAAGGACAGCCCAGACTGAACACTGAAGCTTTCTTT	CSVGKGQPRLNTEAFF
-	TRBV18	13	TRBJ1-2	-	TGTGCCAGCTCTTCCGACAGAGGCTATGGCTACACCTTC	CASSSDRGYGYTF
TRBD2	TRBV18	17	TRBJ2-1	-	TGTGCCAGCTCACCAGCGGGAGGTATAAGCTCCTACAATGAGCAGTTCTTC	CASSPAGGISSYNEQFF
TRBD1	TRBV7-6	18	TRBJ2-3	-	TGTGCCAGCAGCTTAGAGGGTACAGGGGGCGGGGGAAGACATACGCAGTATTTT	CASSLEGTGGGGRHTQYF
-	TRBV9	16	TRBJ2-7	-	TGTGCCAGCAGCGTAGCCCCGGACAGGGCGGGAGATGAGCAGTACTTC	CASSVAPDRAGDEQYF
-	TRBV12-3/TRBV12-4	12	TRBJ2-1	-	TGTGCCAGCACCCAGACTAGTAATGAGCAGTTCTTC	CASTQTSNEQFF
TRBD1	TRBV14	16	TRBJ2-7	once	TGTGCCAGCAGCCAAGCGAGGACAGGGTTAAAATACGAGCAGTACTTC	CASSQARTGLKYEQYF
-	TRBV19	15	TRBJ2-1	-	TGTGCCAGTAGTATTGCAGGTAGCTCCTACAATGAGCAGTTCTTC	CASSIAGSSYNEQFF
TRBD1	TRBV7-9	16	TRBJ2-5	-	TGTGCCAGCAGCTCCCGGGACAGCGGATTACAAGAGACCCAGTACTTC	CASSSRDSGLQETQYF
-	TRBV2	14	TRBJ2-7	-	TGTGCCAGCAGTGAATCACGGAGGGGAGATTGGGAGTACTTC	CASSESRRGDWEYF
TRBD2	TRBV4-3	17	TRBJ2-7	-	TGCGCCAGCAGCCTAGCGGGGGGGCTGGCCCCTCCCTACGAGCAGTACTTC	CASSLAGGLAPPYEQYF
-	TRBV4-2	15	TRBJ1-1	-	TGTGCCAGCAGCCAAGAGCGGGGGCAGAACACTGAAGCTTTCTTT	CASSQERGQNTEAFF
-	TRBV20-1	11	TRBJ2-2	-	TGCAGTGCCTCAGGGACCGGGGAGCTGTTTTTT	CSASGTGELFF
TRBD2	TRBV7-7	17	TRBJ2-5	-	TGTGCTAGCAGCCCCGGGGTGGAATTGACGGGGGGAGAGACCCAGTACTTC	CASSPGVELTGGETQYF
TRBD1	TRBV11-2	14	TRBJ2-7	-	TGTGCCAGCAGCCCGCAAGGGGGCTTCCACGAGCAGTACTTC	CASSPQGGFHEQYF
TRBD1	TRBV7-8	13	TRBJ1-1	-	TGTGCCAGCAGCCGCACAGGGGACACTGAAGCTTTCTTT	CASSRTGDTEAFF
-	TRBV11-2	15	TRBJ2-5	-	TGTGCCAGCAGCTTAGGGGCCAACCGTCAAGAGACCCAGTACTTC	CASSLGANRQETQYF
-	TRBV28	14	TRBJ2-7	-	TGTGCCACCAACCCCGGTCGAAGCTCCTACGAGCAGTACTTC	CATNPGRSSYEQYF
TRBD1	TRBV7-9	17	TRBJ1-6	-	TGTGCCAGCAGCTTTGGGACAGGGGGTTCCTATAATTCACCCCTCCACTTT	CASSFGTGGSYNSPLHF
TRBD1	TRBV18	15	TRBJ2-3	once	TGTGCCAGCTCACCAACGACAGGGTTCACAGATACGCAGTATTTT	CASSPTTGFTDTQYF
TRBD1	TRBV6-6	17	TRBJ2-1	-	TGTGCCAGCAGTCCGACCGCGACAGGGCCTCAGTCCAATGAGCAGTTCTTC	CASSPTATGPQSNEQFF
-	TRBV3-1/TRBV3-2	16	TRBJ1-3	-	TGTGCCAGCAGCCAAGTCGCCCGGGGTACTGGAAACACCATATATTTT	CASSQVARGTGNTIYF
TRBD2	TRBV3-1/TRBV3-2	16	TRBJ2-1	once	TGTGCCAGCAGCCAAGGGGGACTAGGCTTCGACAATGAGCAGTTCTTC	CASSQGGLGFDNEQFF
-	TRBV9	16	TRBJ1-3	-	TGTGCCAGCAGCGTAGGGGGGGAACTCTCTGGAAACACCATATATTTT	CASSVGGELSGNTIYF
-	TRBV9	14	TRBJ2-7	-	TGTGCCAGCAGCTCCACTGGGGCTGCGCGCGAGCAGTACTTC	CASSSTGAAREQYF
TRBD2	TRBV6-2/TRBV6-3	13	TRBJ2-1	once	TGTGCCAGCAGTTCCACGGGACTAGCAGTGCCGTTCTTC	CASSSTGLAVPFF
-	TRBV29-1	11	TRBJ2-2	-	TGCAGCGCCCGAGACACCGGGGAGCTGTTTTTT	CSARDTGELFF
TRBD1	TRBV3-1/TRBV3-2	15	TRBJ1-6	few	TGTGCCAGCAGCCTTCGACAGGGGGGGAATTCACCCCTCCACTTT	CASSLRQGGNSPLHF
-	TRBV6-5	13	TRBJ1-1	-	TGTGCCAGCAGTTCTCAAGGAGGAAGCGGGGCTTTCTTT	CASSSQGGSGAFF
TRBD1	TRBV11-2	15	TRBJ2-7	-	TGTGCCAGCAGCTGGCCGGGACAGGGAAACTACGAGCAGTACTTC	CASSWPGQGNYEQYF
-	TRBV7-2	14	TRBJ2-3	-	TGTGCCAGCAGCCCGGGATTGATTCCAGATACGCAGTATTTT	CASSPGLIPDTQYF
-	TRBV9	17	TRBJ2-3	once	TGTGCCAGCAGCGTAGATAGCGGTATAAACCTTAGGGATACGCAGTATTTT	CASSVDSGINLRDTQYF
-	TRBV4-3	16	TRBJ2-1	-	TGCGCCAGCAGCCAAGATCCCGGGGGAAGTTACAATGAGCAGTTCTTC	CASSQDPGGSYNEQFF
-	TRBV28	15	TRBJ1-5	-	TGTGCCAGCAGCATCTCAGGGGACCGGAATCAGCCCCAGCATTTT	CASSISGDRNQPQHF
TRBD2	TRBV18	14	TRBJ2-5	-	TGTGCCAGCTCACCTCGGACTAGTCAAGAGACCCAGTACTTC	CASSPRTSQETQYF
-	TRBV28	12	TRBJ2-7	-	TGTGCCAGCAGTCTGATCGGCTACGAGCAGTACTTC	CASSLIGYEQYF
TRBD2	TRBV5-1	15	TRBJ2-1	-	TGCGCCAGCAGCTTGGACTGGACTAGCTGGAATGAGCAGTTCTTC	CASSLDWTSWNEQFF
-	TRBV18	11	TRBJ2-1	-	TGTGCCAGCTCAGCGGGTGATGAGCAGTTCTTC	CASSAGDEQFF
-	TRBV4-1	13	TRBJ1-1	-	TGCGCCAGCAGCCAAGACGGGAACACTGAAGCTTTCTTT	CASSQDGNTEAFF
-	TRBV3-1/TRBV3-2	15	TRBJ1-3	few	TGTGCCAGCAGCCAAGTATGGGGGGCTGGAAACACCATATATTTT	CASSQVWGAGNTIYF
-	TRBV15	12	TRBJ1-2	-	TGTGCCACCGGGCAGGGTTGGTATGGCTACACCTTC	CATGQGWYGYTF
TRBD1	TRBV5-5	15	TRBJ1-2	once	TGTGCCAGCAGCTCGGGAAGGACAGGACCATATGGCTACACCTTC	CASSSGRTGPYGYTF
-	TRBV20-1	13	TRBJ1-2	-	TGCAGTGCTAGTCTCCAACGGACTACCGGCTACACCTTC	CSASLQRTTGYTF
-	TRBV9	15	TRBJ1-4	-	TGTGCCAGCAGCGTAGGAGGACAAGGCGGTGAAAAACTGTTTTTT	CASSVGGQGGEKLFF
-	TRBV19	13	TRBJ1-2	-	TGTGCCAGTAGTATCGGCGTGGTCGGGGGCTACACCTTC	CASSIGVVGGYTF
-	TRBV9	17	TRBJ2-2	-	TGTGCCAGCAGCGTAGAGGTGCGGGGCCAGAACACCGGGGAGCTGTTTTTT	CASSVEVRGQNTGELFF
-	TRBV6-5	13	TRBJ1-2	-	TGTGCCAGCAGCTCTACGGGGGACTATGGCTACACCTTC	CASSSTGDYGYTF